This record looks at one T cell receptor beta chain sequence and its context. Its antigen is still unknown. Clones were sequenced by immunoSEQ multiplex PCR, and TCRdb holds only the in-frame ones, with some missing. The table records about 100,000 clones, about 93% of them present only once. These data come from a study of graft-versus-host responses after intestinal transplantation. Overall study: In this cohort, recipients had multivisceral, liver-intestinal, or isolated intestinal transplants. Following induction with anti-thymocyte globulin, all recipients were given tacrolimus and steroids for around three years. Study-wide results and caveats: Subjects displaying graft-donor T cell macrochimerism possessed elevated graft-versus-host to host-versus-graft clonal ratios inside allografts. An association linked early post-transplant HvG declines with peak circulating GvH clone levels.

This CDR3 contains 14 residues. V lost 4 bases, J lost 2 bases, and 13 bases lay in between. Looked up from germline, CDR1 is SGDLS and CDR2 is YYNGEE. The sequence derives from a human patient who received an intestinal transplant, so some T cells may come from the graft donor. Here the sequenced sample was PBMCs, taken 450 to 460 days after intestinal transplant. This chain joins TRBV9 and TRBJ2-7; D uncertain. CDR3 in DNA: TGTGCCAGCAGCCCCCCGGCGGCCCCCTACGAGCAGTACTTC. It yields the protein CASSPPAAPYEQYF.